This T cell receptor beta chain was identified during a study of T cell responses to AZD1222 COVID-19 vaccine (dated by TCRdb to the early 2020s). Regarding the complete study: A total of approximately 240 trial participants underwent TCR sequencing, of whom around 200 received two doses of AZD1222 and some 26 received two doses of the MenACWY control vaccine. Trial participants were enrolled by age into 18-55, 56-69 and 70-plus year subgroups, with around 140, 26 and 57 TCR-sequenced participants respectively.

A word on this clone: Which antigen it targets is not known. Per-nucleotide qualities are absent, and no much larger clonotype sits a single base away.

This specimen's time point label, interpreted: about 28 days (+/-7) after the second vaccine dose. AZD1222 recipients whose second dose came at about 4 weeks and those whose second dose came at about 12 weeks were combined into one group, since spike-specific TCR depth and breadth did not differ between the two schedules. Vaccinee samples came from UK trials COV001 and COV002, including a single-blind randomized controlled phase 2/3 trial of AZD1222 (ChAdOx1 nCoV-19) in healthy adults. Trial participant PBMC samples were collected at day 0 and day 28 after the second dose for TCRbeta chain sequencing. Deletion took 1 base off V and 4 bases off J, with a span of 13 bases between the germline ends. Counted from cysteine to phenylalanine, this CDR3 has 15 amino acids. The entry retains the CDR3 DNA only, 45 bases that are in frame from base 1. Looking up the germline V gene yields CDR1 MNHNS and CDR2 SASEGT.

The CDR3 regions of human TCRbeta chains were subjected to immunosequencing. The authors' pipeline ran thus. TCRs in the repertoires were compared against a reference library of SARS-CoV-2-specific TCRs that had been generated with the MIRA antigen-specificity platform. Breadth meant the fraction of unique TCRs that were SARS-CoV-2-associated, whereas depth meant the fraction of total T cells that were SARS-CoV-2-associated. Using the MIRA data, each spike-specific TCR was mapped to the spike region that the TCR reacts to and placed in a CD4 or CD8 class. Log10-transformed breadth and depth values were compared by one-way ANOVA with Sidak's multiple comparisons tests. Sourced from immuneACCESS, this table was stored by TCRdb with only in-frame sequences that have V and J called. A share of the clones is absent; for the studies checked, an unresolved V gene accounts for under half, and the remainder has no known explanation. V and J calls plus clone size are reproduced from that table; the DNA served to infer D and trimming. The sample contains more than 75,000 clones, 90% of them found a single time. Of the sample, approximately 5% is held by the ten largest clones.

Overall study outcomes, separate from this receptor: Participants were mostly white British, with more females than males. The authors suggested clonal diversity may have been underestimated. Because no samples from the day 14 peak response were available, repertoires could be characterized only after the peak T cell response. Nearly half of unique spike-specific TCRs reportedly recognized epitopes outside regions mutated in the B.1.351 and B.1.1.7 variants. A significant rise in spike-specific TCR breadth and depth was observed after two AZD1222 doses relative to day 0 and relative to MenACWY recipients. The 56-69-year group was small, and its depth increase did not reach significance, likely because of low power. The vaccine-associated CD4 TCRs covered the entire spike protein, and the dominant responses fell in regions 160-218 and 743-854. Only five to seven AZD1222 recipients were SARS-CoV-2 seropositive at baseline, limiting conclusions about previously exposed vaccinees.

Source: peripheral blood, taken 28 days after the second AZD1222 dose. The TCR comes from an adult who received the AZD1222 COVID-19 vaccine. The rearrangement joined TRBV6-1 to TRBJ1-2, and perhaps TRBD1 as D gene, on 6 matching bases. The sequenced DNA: TGTGCCAGCAGTGAAGGGGGGGCACGATTCTATGGCTACACCTTC. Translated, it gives CASSEGGARFYGYTF.